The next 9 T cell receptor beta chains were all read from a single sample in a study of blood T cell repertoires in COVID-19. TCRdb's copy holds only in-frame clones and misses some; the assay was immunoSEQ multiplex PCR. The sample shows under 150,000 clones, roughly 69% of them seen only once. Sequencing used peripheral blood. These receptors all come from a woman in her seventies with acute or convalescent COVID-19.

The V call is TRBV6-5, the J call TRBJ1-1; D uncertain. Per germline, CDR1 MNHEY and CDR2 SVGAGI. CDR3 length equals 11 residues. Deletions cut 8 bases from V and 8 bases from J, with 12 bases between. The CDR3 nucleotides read TGTGCCAGCCGCTTTGTACTAGAAGCTTTCTTT. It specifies CASRFVLEAFF.

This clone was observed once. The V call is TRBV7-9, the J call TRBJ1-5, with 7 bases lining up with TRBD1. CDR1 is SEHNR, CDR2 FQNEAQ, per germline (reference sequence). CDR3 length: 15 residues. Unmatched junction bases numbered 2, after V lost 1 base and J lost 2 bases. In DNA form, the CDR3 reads TGTGCCAGCAGCTTAGGTAGGGGGCGCAATCAGCCCCAGCATTTT. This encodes CASSLGRGRNQPQHF.

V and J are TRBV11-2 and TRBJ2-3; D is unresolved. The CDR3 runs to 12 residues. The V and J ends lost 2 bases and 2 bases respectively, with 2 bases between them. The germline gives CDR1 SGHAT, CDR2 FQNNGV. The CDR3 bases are TGTGCCAGCAGCTTATACACAGATACGCAGTATTTT. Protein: CASSLYTDTQYF.

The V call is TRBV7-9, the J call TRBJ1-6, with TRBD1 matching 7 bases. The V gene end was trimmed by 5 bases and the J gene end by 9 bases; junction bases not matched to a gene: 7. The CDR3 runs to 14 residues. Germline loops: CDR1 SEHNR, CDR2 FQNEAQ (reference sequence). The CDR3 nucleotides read TGTGCCAGCAGCAACCAGGGGGGACCTTCACCCCTCCACTTT. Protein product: CASSNQGGPSPLHF.

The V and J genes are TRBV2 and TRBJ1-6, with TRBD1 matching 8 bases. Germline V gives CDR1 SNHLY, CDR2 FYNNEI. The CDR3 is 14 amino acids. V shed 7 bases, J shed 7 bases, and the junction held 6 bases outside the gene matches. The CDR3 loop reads CASTPRTGNSPLHF. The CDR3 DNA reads TGTGCCAGCACCCCCCGGACAGGGAATTCACCCCTCCACTTT.

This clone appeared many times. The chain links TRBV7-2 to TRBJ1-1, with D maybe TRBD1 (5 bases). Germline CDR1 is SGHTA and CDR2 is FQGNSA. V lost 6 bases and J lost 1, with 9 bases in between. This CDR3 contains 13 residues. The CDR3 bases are TGTGCCAGCAGTTCTGACAGGAACACTGAAGCTTTCTTT. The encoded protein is CASSSDRNTEAFF.

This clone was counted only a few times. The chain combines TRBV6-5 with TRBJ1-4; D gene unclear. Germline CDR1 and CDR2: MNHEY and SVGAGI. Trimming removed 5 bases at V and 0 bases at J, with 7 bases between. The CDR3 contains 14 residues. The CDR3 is CASSITATNEKLFF. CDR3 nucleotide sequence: TGTGCCAGCAGTATTACAGCAACTAATGAAAAACTGTTTTTT.

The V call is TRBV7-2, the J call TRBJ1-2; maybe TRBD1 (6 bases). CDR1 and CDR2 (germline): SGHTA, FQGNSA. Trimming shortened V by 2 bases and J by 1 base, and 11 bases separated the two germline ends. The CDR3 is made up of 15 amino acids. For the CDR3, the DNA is TGTGCCAGCAGCTTACGTAGGACAGATAACTATGGCTACACCTTC. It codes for CASSLRRTDNYGYTF.

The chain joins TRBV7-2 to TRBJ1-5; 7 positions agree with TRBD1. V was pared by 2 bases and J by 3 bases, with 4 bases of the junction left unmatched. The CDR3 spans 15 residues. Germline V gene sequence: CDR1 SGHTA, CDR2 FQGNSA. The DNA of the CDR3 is TGTGCCAGCAGCTTAAGGACAGGCCTCAATCAGCCCCAGCATTTT. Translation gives CASSLRTGLNQPQHF. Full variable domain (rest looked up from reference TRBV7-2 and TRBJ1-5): GAGVSQSPSNKVTEKGKDVELRCDPISGHTALYWYRQSLGQGLEFLIYFQGNSAPDKSGLPSDRFSAERTGGSVSTLTIQRTQQEDSAVYLCASSLRTGLNQPQHFGDGTRLSIL.